These T cell receptor beta chains were read from a single sample in a study of cytomegalovirus exposure and HLA in healthy donors. Libraries were prepared by immunoSEQ multiplex PCR; TCRdb keeps only in-frame clonotypes and omits some of them. The table lists under 150,000 clones, around 72% of them singletons. Sequencing was carried out using PBMCs. Every receptor here comes from a woman between 45 and 65 years old in good health and CMV-seropositive. CDR3s include the opening cysteine and the closing phenylalanine or tryptophan. Fields, in order: clone size, J gene, V gene, D gene, CDR3 DNA, CDR3 protein. A D gene is named only where the DNA matches it firmly. Some rows mark clone size as missing; the rest say once, few, many or name a class of expanded clone.

>once|TRBJ2-2|TRBV5-5|TRBD2
TGTGCCAGCAGCTATCCCGACCCGGGACTAGTAAACACCGGGGAGCTGTTTTTT
CASSYPDPGLVNTGELFF
>NA|TRBJ1-1|TRBV7-3|NA
TGTGCCAGCAGCTCCTGGGGGCCGTCGCGGGACACTGAAGCTTTCTTT
CASSSWGPSRDTEAFF
>NA|TRBJ2-3|TRBV5-1|TRBD1
TGCGCCAGCAGCCCAGGACAGGCAACAGATACGCAGTATTTT
CASSPGQATDTQYF
>NA|TRBJ1-2|TRBV2|NA
TGTGCCAGCAGTGAATTGGGGGGAAACTATGGCTACACCTTC
CASSELGGNYGYTF
>NA|TRBJ1-2|TRBV19|TRBD1
TGTGCCAGTACCACTTCGGACAGGGGGTGGTATGGCTACACCTTC
CASTTSDRGWYGYTF
>once|TRBJ2-2|TRBV19|TRBD1
TGTGCCAGTAGTTCCAGGTCCGGGACAGCTTACACCGGGGAGCTGTTTTTT
CASSSRSGTAYTGELFF
>NA|TRBJ2-5|TRBV29-1|NA
TGCAGCGTTGACAGGCAAGAGACCCAGTACTTC
CSVDRQETQYF
>NA|TRBJ2-3|TRBV6-5|TRBD2
TGTGCCAGCAGTTACGGACTAGCGGGGGTCGATACGCAGTATTTT
CASSYGLAGVDTQYF
>few|TRBJ2-5|TRBV14|NA
TGTGCCAGCAGCCCTGCTTTAACGGGATTTCGGGAGACCCAGTACTTC
CASSPALTGFRETQYF
>NA|TRBJ1-1|TRBV10-1|NA
TGCGCCAGCAGTGTTAGGAGGGAAGGGGCTTTCTTT
CASSVRREGAFF
>NA|TRBJ1-3|TRBV5-6|TRBD1
TGTGCCAGCAGCTTCGGGACAGGGGCAGGAAACACCATATATTTT
CASSFGTGAGNTIYF
>NA|TRBJ1-2|TRBV4-3|TRBD1
TGCGCCAGCAGCCAGACGACAGGGGGCTACTATGGCTACACCTTC
CASSQTTGGYYGYTF
>once|TRBJ2-7|TRBV6-5|TRBD1
TGTGCCAGCAGTCGCGGACAGGGAGCCTACGAGCAGTACTTC
CASSRGQGAYEQYF
>NA|TRBJ1-1|TRBV6-5|NA
TGTGCCAGCAGTCGCTCCCCCTTCGATCGACAGGCTTTCTTT
CASSRSPFDRQAFF
>NA|TRBJ2-5|TRBV7-9|TRBD2
TGTGCCAGCAGCTTAACCAGCGGGGGGGAAGAGACCCAGTACTTC
CASSLTSGGEETQYF
>few|TRBJ1-5|TRBV5-1|NA
TGCGCCAGCAGCGTCAGTCCGGGGCAGCCCCAGCATTTT
CASSVSPGQPQHF
>NA|TRBJ2-5|TRBV5-1|TRBD2
TGCGCCAGCAGCTTGATCAGCGGGAGGGCCGAAGAGACCCAGTACTTC
CASSLISGRAEETQYF
>few|TRBJ2-7|TRBV7-2|TRBD2
TGTGCCAGCAGCTTGGGACTAGCGGGAGCCTACGAGCAGTACTTC
CASSLGLAGAYEQYF
>NA|TRBJ2-5|TRBV5-1|TRBD2
TGCGCCAGCAGCCCGGCGACTAGCGAGAAAGAGACCCAGTACTTC
CASSPATSEKETQYF
>NA|TRBJ2-2|TRBV7-2|TRBD2
TGTGCCAGCAGCCTATGGGGGGGACTCACCACCGGGGAGCTGTTTTTT
CASSLWGGLTTGELFF
>NA|TRBJ2-7|TRBV4-3|TRBD2
TGCGCCAGCAGCCAAGACGGGACTAGCTCCTACGAGCAGTACTTC
CASSQDGTSSYEQYF
>NA|TRBJ1-1|TRBV10-3|NA
TGTGCCATCTCAGTGGGGGGGGAGAACACTGAAGCTTTCTTT
CAISVGGENTEAFF
>NA|TRBJ2-1|TRBV13|TRBD1
TGTGCCAGCAGCCCCGGGACAGCCTCCTACAATGAGCAGTTCTTC
CASSPGTASYNEQFF
>NA|TRBJ1-1|TRBV7-9|NA
TGTGCCAGCAGTCTCGGGGGGCTGAACACTGAAGCTTTCTTT
CASSLGGLNTEAFF
>few|TRBJ2-7|TRBV19|NA
TGTGCCAGTAGGCAGGTCCCTCTTGGCGAGCAGTACTTC
CASRQVPLGEQYF
>NA|TRBJ2-1|TRBV5-1|NA
TGCGCCAGCAGCTTGGTTTTTCTTGAGGGTGAGCAGTTCTTC
CASSLVFLEGEQFF
>NA|TRBJ2-1|TRBV4-3|TRBD2
TGCGCCAGCAGCTTGCGGACTAGCGGGGGGCCGTACAATGAGCAGTTCTTC
CASSLRTSGGPYNEQFF
>NA|TRBJ2-5|TRBV27|NA
TGTGCCAGCAGTTCCCTCGGTGAGACCCAGTACTTC
CASSSLGETQYF
>NA|TRBJ2-1|TRBV18|NA
TGTGCCAGCTCACCATCGGGAGCGAGCCCGAGCAATGAGCAGTTCTTC
CASSPSGASPSNEQFF
>NA|TRBJ1-1|TRBV29-1|NA
TGCAGCGTCACCAGGGTCGCAGCTTTCTTT
CSVTRVAAFF